These 26 T cell receptor beta chains came from one sample sequenced in a study of graft-versus-host responses after intestinal transplantation. TCRdb's copy holds only in-frame clones and misses some; the assay was immunoSEQ multiplex PCR. The sample has 130,000 to 150,000 clones, 80% to 95% seen once. These receptors lack a known antigen. The material sequenced was unstimulated CD4+ T cells sorted from spleen or lymph node cells, taken before intestinal transplant. The origin of the receptors is a human donor who received an intestinal transplant.

The gene calls are TRBV28 and TRBJ2-7, with a weak D call TRBD1 (6 bases). The germline V gene has CDR1 MDHEN and CDR2 SYDVKM. Trimming left V 5 bases short and J 2 bases short, with 19 bases between. The CDR3 is made up of 16 amino acids. Here the CDR3 reads CASSKNRDTITYEQYF. As DNA, the CDR3 is TGTGCCAGCAGTAAAAACCGGGACACCATTACCTACGAGCAGTACTTC.

This chain links TRBV11-2 with TRBJ2-7, with 10 positions matching TRBD2. The CDR3 covers 15 residues. V was clipped by 3 bases and J by 4 bases; unmatched bases: 6. Germline V gene lookup returns CDR1 SGHAT and CDR2 FQNNGV. The CDR3 reads CASSFSSGSTYEQYF. DNA of the CDR3: TGTGCCAGCAGCTTTTCTAGCGGGAGCACATACGAGCAGTACTTC.

V and J are TRBV7-2 and TRBJ2-2; 7 bases agree with TRBD1. Germline trimming cut 3 bases from V and 0 bases from J; bases unmatched to any gene: 7. The CDR3 is made up of 17 amino acids. Germline V CDR1 and CDR2: SGHTA, FQGNSA. In DNA form, the CDR3 reads TGTGCCAGCAGCTTGCGGACAGGCGGCCCGAACACCGGGGAGCTGTTTTTT. This translates into CASSLRTGGPNTGELFF.

This clone was seen only a few times. The gene calls are TRBV7-9 and TRBJ2-7, with 7 positions matching TRBD1. CDR1 is SEHNR, CDR2 FQNEAQ, per germline (reference sequence). The CDR3 has 14 residues. Trimming took 5 bases from V and 2 from J; bases not matched to a gene: 6. CDR3 sequence (DNA): TGTGCCAGCAGCCCACCACAGGGGACCTACGAGCAGTACTTC. It yields the protein CASSPPQGTYEQYF.

V usage is TRBV7-2 and J usage is TRBJ1-1; weak D call: TRBD1 (5 bases). CDR3 size: 14 residues. Germline loops: CDR1 SGHTA, CDR2 FQGNSA. V dropped 5 bases and J dropped 3 bases, with 13 bases sitting between them. As DNA, the CDR3 is TGTGCCAGCAGCCCTCACGGGGGGGACACTGAAGCTTTCTTT. Its protein is CASSPHGGDTEAFF.

The J gene is TRBJ2-1, the V gene TRBV6-6; D is perhaps TRBD2 (6 bases). This CDR3 is built from 16 residues. Germline CDR1 reads MNHNY; CDR2 reads SVGAGI (reference sequence). Trimming shortened V by 3 bases and J by 0 bases, and 12 bases separated the two germline ends. CDR3 sequence (DNA): TGTGCCAGCAGTTATCTTGCGGGGAGCTCCTACAATGAGCAGTTCTTC. Its translation is CASSYLAGSSYNEQFF.

This clone was counted a single time. This chain uses TRBV6-1 with TRBJ2-7, with 7 positions matching TRBD1. The CDR3 has 14 residues. Germline-derived CDR1 and CDR2 are MNHNS and SASEGT. The V gene end was trimmed by 7 bases and the J gene end by 2 bases; junction bases not matched to a gene: 8. CDR3 in amino acids: CASNYGTETYEQYF. CDR3 nucleotide sequence: TGTGCCAGCAATTACGGGACAGAGACCTACGAGCAGTACTTC.

The chain employs TRBV10-2 and TRBJ1-1; D might be TRBD1 (5 bases). V lost 4 bases and J lost 1, with 7 bases in between. The CDR3 loop spans 13 amino acids. CDR1 WSHSY and CDR2 SAAADI come from the germline V gene. CDR3 protein: CASSVGGNTEAFF. The DNA for the CDR3 is TGCGCCAGCAGTGTGGGGGGGAACACTGAAGCTTTCTTT.

This clone was seen only a few times. The chain couples TRBV10-3 to TRBJ1-3; D is ambiguous. Germline CDR1 reads ENHRY; CDR2 reads SYGVKD. The CDR3 length is 12 residues. Trimming took 7 bases from V and 4 from J, leaving 8 bases between them. In DNA, the CDR3 is TGTGCCATCACACCGGACGGAAACACCATATATTTT. It yields the protein CAITPDGNTIYF.

The chain employs TRBV28 and TRBJ2-5; tentative D call: TRBD2 (6 bases). CDR1 is MDHEN, CDR2 SYDVKM, per germline. Between the trimmed V and J ends, which lost 7 bases and 3 bases, there was a span of 9 bases. The length of the CDR3 is 12 residues. Written as DNA, the CDR3 is TGTGCCAGCACTGGGGGGAAAGAGACCCAGTACTTC. Its protein product is CASTGGKETQYF.

The chain uses TRBV6-1 and TRBJ2-2; D is uncertain. CDR1 and CDR2 from the germline V gene are MNHNS and SASEGT. V lost 4 bases to trimming and J lost 0 bases, with 12 bases between them. The CDR3 contains 16 residues. CDR3 residues: CASSGRTFPNTGELFF. The CDR3 DNA reads TGTGCCAGCAGTGGTCGGACGTTCCCGAACACCGGGGAGCTGTTTTTT.

The chain links TRBV30 to TRBJ1-5; a possible D gene is TRBD1 (5 bases). The V end was cut by 0 bases, the J end by 3 bases, with 9 bases between. The CDR3 contains 14 residues. Germline loops: CDR1 GTSNPN, CDR2 SVGIG (reference sequence). CDR3 nucleotides: TGTGCCTGGAGTGTACGACAGTACAATCAGCCCCAGCATTTT. It encodes CAWSVRQYNQPQHF.

The rearrangement uses TRBV5-1 and TRBJ2-1, with 7 bases matching TRBD2. Trimming at V came to 0 bases and at J to 6 bases, leaving 9 bases not matched to a gene. This CDR3 contains 16 residues. The germline V gene encodes CDR1 SGHRS and CDR2 YFSETQ. The CDR3 DNA is TGCGCCAGCAGCTTGGTCCCTAGCGGCCCATCCAATGAGCAGTTCTTC. It is translated as CASSLVPSGPSNEQFF.

A remark on this clone: Mismatch with germline at one junction end may stem from a read error. This sample includes further DNA sequences coding for the same CDR3. The chain links TRBV18 to TRBJ1-1; D is perhaps TRBD1 (5 bases). The CDR3 is 15 residues long. Germline V gene sequence: CDR1 KGHSH, CDR2 LQKENI. DNA for the CDR3: TGTGCCAGCTCACCCACCGGGGCTGGGTACACTGAAGCTTTCTTC. Residues: CASSPTGAGYTEAFF.

The sample holds one count of this clone. The chain couples TRBV5-1 to TRBJ2-3; TRBD2 aligns across 8 bases. Germline values: CDR1 SGHRS, CDR2 YFSETQ. The length of the CDR3 is 15 residues. The junction had 5 bases not matched to a gene; V was cut back by 2 bases and J by 3 bases. DNA for the CDR3: TGCGCCAGCAGCTTTTACGGGAGGGGGACAGATACGCAGTATTTT. This translates into CASSFYGRGTDTQYF.

The V gene is TRBV6-1, the J gene TRBJ1-2, with 7 positions matching TRBD1. Germline V gives CDR1 MNHNS, CDR2 SASEGT. With V trimmed by 4 bases and J by 3 bases, 5 bases remained unmatched. This CDR3 is built from 14 residues. DNA for the CDR3: TGTGCCAGCAGTGTTGACAGGGACTACTATGGCTACACCTTC. This gives the protein CASSVDRDYYGYTF.

This clone was counted a few times. The chain recombines TRBV5-1 with TRBJ2-5, with TRBD1 matching over 10 bases. Germline V gene lookup returns CDR1 SGHRS and CDR2 YFSETQ. This CDR3 has 15 residues. V gave up 0 bases and J gave up 6 bases; unmatched junction bases: 5. The CDR3 reads CASSLAGQGLKTQYF. The DNA of the CDR3 is TGCGCCAGCAGCTTGGCGGGACAGGGGTTGAAGACCCAGTACTTC.

The gene calls are TRBV5-6 and TRBJ2-7; 14 nucleotides line up with TRBD2. The trim removed 0 bases at V and 5 bases at J, leaving 4 bases unmatched. This CDR3 has 16 residues. Germline V lookup: CDR1 SGHDT, CDR2 YYEEEE. The CDR3, as DNA: TGTGCCAGCAGCTTGGTGGGACTAGCGGGAGTGGACGAGCAGTACTTC. Protein: CASSLVGLAGVDEQYF.

J is TRBJ2-3 and V is TRBV6-1; D is ambiguous. CDR3 length: 14 residues. Germline values: CDR1 MNHNS, CDR2 SASEGT. The V end was cut by 4 bases, the J end by 7 bases, with 15 bases between. The CDR3 bases are TGTGCCAGCAGTGGGCCGGATTTTTCTAATACGCAGTATTTT. As protein: CASSGPDFSNTQYF.

The rearrangement joins TRBV9 to TRBJ1-4; possibly TRBD1 for D (5 bases). Looked up from germline, CDR1 is SGDLS and CDR2 is YYNGEE. V shed 0 bases and J shed 8 bases, with 14 bases lying between them. This CDR3 region has 15 residues. The CDR3 DNA reads as TGTGCCAGCAGCGTAGCTACCGGGGGTGGGGAAAAACTGTTTTTT. Residues: CASSVATGGGEKLFF.

The chain recombines TRBV28 with TRBJ1-4; a possible D gene is TRBD1 (6 bases). CDR1 and CDR2 (germline): MDHEN, SYDVKM. V lost 3 bases, J lost 5 bases, and 10 bases lay in between. The CDR3 covers 14 residues. The CDR3 spells CASSLRGVNEKLFF. The CDR3 coding sequence is TGTGCCAGCAGTTTGAGGGGGGTAAATGAAAAACTGTTTTTT.

V and J are TRBV28 and TRBJ1-2; TRBD1 might be the D (5 bases). Per the germline V gene, CDR1 is MDHEN and CDR2 is SYDVKM. V lost 6 bases to trimming and J lost 7 bases, with 15 bases between them. The CDR3 contains 13 residues. Here the CDR3 DNA reads TGTGCCAGCAGCCAGGGAATGTCGGGTGGCTACACCTTC. Translating it yields CASSQGMSGGYTF.

The rearrangement joins TRBV2 to TRBJ2-5; 11 bases map to TRBD2. This CDR3 spans 18 amino acids. In germline, CDR1 is SNHLY, CDR2 FYNNEI. Trimming at V came to 1 base and at J to 2 bases, leaving 9 bases not matched to a gene. The CDR3 DNA follows: TGTGCCAGCAGTGAAGATGTAGCGGGAGGGCCGGAACAAGAGACCCAGTACTTC. Translation gives CASSEDVAGGPEQETQYF.

The chain uses TRBV28 and TRBJ2-7; TRBD1 is a possible D gene (6 bases). Germline lookup yields CDR1 MDHEN and CDR2 SYDVKM. The CDR3 consists of 15 residues. V was trimmed by 4 bases and J by 2 bases, leaving 15 bases between them. CDR3 bases: TGTGCCAGCAGTTCGGAGACAGGACCTCCCTACGAGCAGTACTTC. Its protein product is CASSSETGPPYEQYF.

This chain connects TRBV10-3 to TRBJ1-6; D may be TRBD1 (6 bases). V lost 8 bases and J 7 bases, leaving 12 bases between the germline ends. Germline V gene data show CDR1 as ENHRY and CDR2 as SYGVKD. The CDR3 is 13 amino acids. As DNA, the CDR3 is TGTGCCATCCAAGGACAGCTCAATTCACCCCTCCACTTT. This translates into CAIQGQLNSPLHF.

The chain links TRBV6-6 to TRBJ1-4; D uncertain. The V gene lost 7 bases and the J gene lost 7 bases, with 13 bases spanning the gap. This CDR3 has 13 residues. Germline V gene sequence: CDR1 MNHNY, CDR2 SVGAGI (reference sequence). CDR3 amino acids: CASNPPGVEKLFF. The CDR3 DNA reads TGTGCCAGCAATCCCCCCGGGGTTGAAAAACTGTTTTTT.